This TCR beta chain appears in the sequencing data of a study of vaccination and CD4 T cells after COVID-19. The overall study: Once diagnosed, patients had post-COVID samples drawn a median approximately 93 days later (range 35 to 161). Overlapping SARS-CoV-2, HCoV-NL63, HCoV-OC43 and HCoV-229E spike peptides stimulated the cells. At a median 72 days (range 14 to 241) after dose two, post-vaccine samples were obtained.

Sequenced with the Oncomine TCR Beta short-read assay was DNA taken from cultured CD4+ T cells. Genomic DNA was extracted from cultured CD4+ T cells. One entry per CDR3 protein results from TCRdb running MiXCR on the PCR reads. In the table there are around 20,000 distinct CDR3 sequences, under 55% of which are singletons. This clonotype was seen just once. Its antigen remains unknown. As for treatment: roughly 11-day PBMC culture with coronavirus spike peptide pools or control peptides (ViraFEST assay). This CDR3 comprises 14 residues. Germline V lookup: CDR1 SGHTA, CDR2 FQGNSA. V was clipped by 5 bases and J by 5 bases, with 15 bases between them.

The chain uses TRBV7-2 and TRBJ1-1; TRBD1 might be the D (5 bases). The TCR sequence derives from a human donor who had recovered from COVID-19. The sequenced sample was CD4+ T cells from blood, cultured in vitro. Written as DNA, the CDR3 is TGTGCCAGCAGCACCAAGGGGTCGGAGACTGAAGCTTTCTTT. Translated: CASSTKGSETEAFF.